One and the same sample provided the 14 T cell receptor beta chains below, sequenced in a study of yellow fever vaccine responses in identical twins. TCRdb passed the RT-PCR reads through MiXCR, listing each CDR3 protein once. The data hold fewer than 2,000 distinct CDR3 sequences, with about 87% observed a single time. Sequencing used T cells from blood (PBMCs), unsorted or a sorted subset (not recorded which), obtained before or after yellow fever vaccination (not recorded which). These receptors all come from a woman between 18 and 30 years old who received the yellow fever vaccine.

V is TRBV2 and J is TRBJ1-2; the D gene is possibly TRBD1 (5 bases). V shed 7 bases and J shed 3 bases, with 9 bases lying between them. Per germline, CDR1 SNHLY and CDR2 FYNNEI. The length of the CDR3 is 12 residues. As DNA, the CDR3 is TGTGCCAGCATCGGGGGGGACTATGGCTACACCTTC. Amino acid sequence: CASIGGDYGYTF. Full variable domain (outside the CDR3, taken from reference TRBV2 and TRBJ1-2): EPEVTQTPSHQVTQMGQEVILRCVPISNHLYFYWYRQILGQKVEFLVSFYNNEISEKSEIFDDQFSVERPDGSNFTLKIRSTKLEDSAMYFCASIGGDYGYTFGSGTRLTVV.

The chain has TRBV11-3 and TRBJ2-2; D unresolved. Germline V lookup: CDR1 SGHNT, CDR2 YENEEA. With 3 bases removed from V and 7 bases from J, the gap between germline ends came to 6 bases. The CDR3 has 12 residues. CDR3 sequence (DNA): TGTGCCAGCAGCTTGATGAGCGGGGAGCTGTTTTTT. This codes for CASSLMSGELFF. Full variable domain (rest looked up from reference TRBV11-3 and TRBJ2-2): EAGVVQSPRYKIIEKKQPVAFWCNPISGHNTLYWYLQNLGQGPELLIRYENEEAVDDSQLPKDRFSAERLKGVDSTLKIQPAELGDSAVYLCASSLMSGELFFGEGSRLTVL.

The genes are TRBV11-2 and TRBJ1-6; possibly TRBD1 for D (5 bases). V gave up 4 bases and J gave up 8 bases, with 15 bases separating them. In germline, CDR1 is SGHAT, CDR2 FQNNGV. The CDR3 has 15 amino acids. CDR3 in DNA: TGTGCCAGCAGCTCCATAAGGGACGTTGATTCACCCCTCCACTTT. As protein: CASSSIRDVDSPLHF.

The V call is TRBV5-1, the J call TRBJ1-2; a possible D gene is TRBD1 (6 bases). The CDR3 runs to 16 residues. V lost 2 bases and J lost 4, with 18 bases in between. Germline assignment: CDR1 SGHRS and CDR2 YFSETQ. This CDR3 reads CASSFSARTDLYGYTF. In nucleotides, the CDR3 is TGCGCCAGCAGCTTTTCGGCCCGGACAGACCTCTATGGCTACACCTTC.

V usage is TRBV20-1 and J usage is TRBJ2-1; D is unclear. The CDR3 contains 13 residues. V was clipped by 0 bases and J by 8 bases, with 11 bases between them. Germline V gene lookup returns CDR1 DFQATT and CDR2 SNEGSKA (reference sequence). The CDR3 DNA is TGCAGTGCTAGAGAAGCCAGCCCCGATGAGCAGTTCTTC. This sequence encodes CSAREASPDEQFF.

This chain connects TRBV6-1 to TRBJ2-7; possibly TRBD2 for D (7 bases). The CDR3 length is 15 residues. Looked up from germline, CDR1 is MNHNS and CDR2 is SASEGT. The V end lost 6 bases, the J end lost 1 base, and 16 bases lay between the germline ends. The CDR3 loop is CASRGGLRESYEQYF. The CDR3 bases are TGTGCCAGCAGAGGGGGACTAAGGGAATCCTACGAGCAGTACTTC.

In DNA form, the CDR3 reads TGTGCCAGCAGTTTATATCCTGTAGCGGGACCCTCCTACAATGAGCAGTTCTTC. As protein: CASSLYPVAGPSYNEQFF. The rearrangement links TRBV27 to TRBJ2-1, with TRBD2 matching 8 bases. CDR3 size: 18 residues. J lost 0 bases, V lost 1 base, and 8 bases had no gene match. The germline gives CDR1 MNHEY, CDR2 SMNVEV (reference sequence).

This sequence joins TRBV28 and TRBJ2-7; weak D call: TRBD2 (6 bases). V shed 5 bases and J shed 3 bases, with 17 bases lying between them. Germline loops: CDR1 MDHEN, CDR2 SYDVKM. This CDR3 is built from 15 residues. The CDR3 reads CASSKQLASLYEQYF. CDR3 coding DNA: TGTGCCAGCAGTAAACAACTAGCCTCCCTCTACGAGCAGTACTTC.

J is TRBJ2-1 and V is TRBV2, with D tentatively TRBD1 (5 bases). The length of the CDR3 is 15 residues. Germline V CDR1 and CDR2: SNHLY, FYNNEI. Trimming removed 5 bases from V and 0 bases from J, with 11 bases in between. CDR3 loop: CASSRGQGSYNEQFF. The DNA for the CDR3 is TGTGCCAGCAGTCGAGGACAAGGCTCCTACAATGAGCAGTTCTTC.

The genes are TRBV18 and TRBJ1-4; the D is unclear. Germline V gives CDR1 KGHSH, CDR2 LQKENI. The CDR3 length is 13 residues. The V and J ends lost 3 bases and 7 bases respectively, with 9 bases between them. The CDR3, as DNA: TGTGCCAGCTCACCCGTGGCAACTGAAAAACTGTTTTTT. Protein sequence: CASSPVATEKLFF.

This rearrangement joins TRBV2 to TRBJ1-3; no firm D call. Looked up from germline, CDR1 is SNHLY and CDR2 is FYNNEI. The ends were cut back, 7 bases at V and 1 base at J, with 11 bases in the middle. The CDR3 extends over 14 amino acids. Written as DNA, the CDR3 is TGTGCCAGCAACCCGGTCGAATCTGGAAACACCATATATTTT. Translation: CASNPVESGNTIYF.

The chain carries TRBV20-1 and TRBJ1-5; maybe TRBD1 (6 bases). CDR1 and CDR2 from the germline V gene are DFQATT and SNEGSKA (reference sequence). Deletions cut 2 bases from V and 4 bases from J, with 12 bases between. The CDR3 runs 14 residues. CDR3 nucleotides: TGCAGTGCTAGATTCGCAGGGGTAAATCAGCCCCAGCATTTT. Amino acids: CSARFAGVNQPQHF.

The chain combines TRBV5-1 with TRBJ2-5; D tentatively fits TRBD1 or TRBD2 (7 bases each). CDR3 length equals 14 residues. Germline V gives CDR1 SGHRS, CDR2 YFSETQ. Between the trimmed V and J ends, which lost 4 bases and 1 base, there was a span of 11 bases. CDR3 sequence: CASSSGTVQETQYF. DNA of the CDR3: TGCGCCAGCAGCAGCGGGACAGTCCAAGAGACCCAGTACTTC.

The gene calls are TRBV6-5 and TRBJ1-3; possible D gene TRBD1, 5 bases. There are 17 residues in the CDR3. CDR1 MNHEY and CDR2 SVGAGI come from the germline V gene. The V end was cut by 0 bases, the J end by 0 bases, with 12 bases between. The CDR3 region is CASSYSAGPPSGNTIYF. The DNA for the CDR3 is TGTGCCAGCAGTTACTCGGCGGGGCCTCCCTCTGGAAACACCATATATTTT.